The 16 T cell receptor beta chains below were found in one sample sequenced in a study of response to subunit inactivated influenza vaccine. TCRdb processed the RT-PCR reads anew with MiXCR; each CDR3 protein has one entry. Here the sample spans about 780,000 distinct CDR3 sequences, 18% being singletons. Sample: PBMCs from blood, taken around 5 days after vaccination. The receptors derive from a man between 45 and 60 years old who received an inactivated influenza vaccine.

This clonotype was seen only a few times. The V call is TRBV7-9, the J call TRBJ2-3, with 9 nucleotides matching TRBD1. CDR1 is SEHNR, CDR2 FQNEAQ, per germline (reference sequence). CDR3 size: 17 residues. The V segment lost 2 bases and the J segment 5 bases; nucleotides outside the gene matches: 11. CDR3 region: CASSLRPGTGMGDTQYF. CDR3 bases: TGTGCCAGCAGCTTAAGACCCGGGACAGGGATGGGAGATACGCAGTATTTT.

The chain uses TRBV12-3 or TRBV12-4 and TRBJ1-5; 8 nucleotides align to TRBD1. V lost 7 bases, J lost 2 bases, and 4 bases stayed unmatched. The CDR3 contains 14 residues. CDR3 amino acids: CASTRGRGNQPQHF. The CDR3 DNA follows: TGTGCCAGCACCAGGGGGCGAGGCAATCAGCCCCAGCATTTT.

The chain links TRBV29-1 to TRBJ2-2, with TRBD1 identical over 7 bases. The junction had 8 bases not matched to a gene; V was cut back by 4 bases and J by 3 bases. The germline CDR1 and CDR2 sequences are SQVTM and ANQGSEA. There are 15 residues in the CDR3. In DNA, the CDR3 is TGCAGCGTTGTAACCGGGACAGACTACACCGGGGAGCTGTTTTTT. Protein product: CSVVTGTDYTGELFF.

This clonotype was observed at least ten times. This rearrangement joins TRBV5-1 to TRBJ1-1; D gene unclear. The CDR3 consists of 13 residues. V gave up 4 bases and J gave up 3 bases, with 10 bases separating them. Germline V gene sequence: CDR1 SGHRS, CDR2 YFSETQ. The CDR3 coding sequence is TGCGCCAGCAGCCCGGTGGCTGACACTGAAGCTTTCTTT. Protein product: CASSPVADTEAFF.

In this sample, this clonotype turned up many times. The rearrangement uses TRBV5-1 and TRBJ2-7, with a weak D call TRBD1 (6 bases). Germline lookup yields CDR1 SGHRS and CDR2 YFSETQ. The CDR3 loop spans 12 amino acids. Trimming stripped 1 base from V and 6 bases from J, with 8 bases between. The CDR3 here is CASSLTGIEQYF. The CDR3 coding sequence is TGCGCCAGCAGCTTGACAGGGATCGAGCAGTACTTC.

The rearrangement links TRBV20-1 to TRBJ2-2, with 11 bases that match TRBD2. The CDR3 runs 15 residues. Germline V gene data show CDR1 as DFQATT and CDR2 as SNEGSKA (reference sequence). Losses at the gene ends were 6 bases for V and 7 bases for J; bases not matched to a gene: 10. Here the CDR3 DNA reads TGCAGTGCGAAGACTAGCGGGACGTTTGACGGGGAGCTGTTTTTT. The encoded protein is CSAKTSGTFDGELFF.

This clonotype was seen at least ten times. This chain joins TRBV5-1 and TRBJ1-2; 8 bases align to TRBD1. Per the germline V gene, CDR1 is SGHRS and CDR2 is YFSETQ. J gave up 3 bases and V 1 base, and 8 bases lay outside the gene matches. This CDR3 contains 16 residues. The DNA of the CDR3 is TGCGCCAGCAGCTTGTTTTCGGCAGGGGGCTACTATGGCTACACCTTC. Amino acid sequence: CASSLFSAGGYYGYTF.

The rearrangement links TRBV29-1 to TRBJ2-2, with D possibly matching TRBD2 (6 bases). V lost 5 bases and J lost 6, with 16 bases in between. Germline lookup yields CDR1 SQVTM and CDR2 ANQGSEA. This CDR3 has 14 residues. CDR3 in DNA: TGCAGCGTTACAAAGGGCGGGGTCCCCGGGGAGCTGTTTTTT. This gives the protein CSVTKGGVPGELFF.

This clonotype was counted between two and nine times. The V call is TRBV15, the J call TRBJ1-3; possible D gene TRBD1, 5 bases. Germline V CDR1 and CDR2: LNHNV, YYDKDF (reference sequence). The germline V and J ends were trimmed by 5 bases and 11 bases, with 22 bases remaining between them. This CDR3 is built from 15 residues. CDR3 DNA: TGTGCCACCAGCGAGAGTCCTACCCTCAGGGAAGCCATATATTTT. Translating gives CATSESPTLREAIYF.

This clonotype was picked up a small number of times. The chain has TRBV30 and TRBJ2-1; D is unclear. This CDR3 region has 15 residues. Germline values: CDR1 GTSNPN, CDR2 SVGIG (reference sequence). Trimming took off 0 bases at V and 6 bases at J, with 15 bases between the two ends. CDR3 DNA: TGTGCCTGGAGTGTACGGCAGCTGCGGTCCAATGAGCAGTTCTTC. It specifies CAWSVRQLRSNEQFF.

The chain carries TRBV7-6 and TRBJ2-5, with D hard to call. CDR3 length equals 18 residues. From germline, CDR1 is SGHVS and CDR2 FNYEAQ. Trimming shortened V by 1 base and J by 5 bases, and 23 bases separated the two germline ends. CDR3 bases: TGTGCCAGCAGCTTAGGTTTTGAAGGGCTGCCGAGTGCGGAGACCCAGTACTTC. Translating gives CASSLGFEGLPSAETQYF. Supplemented by reference TRBV7-6 and TRBJ2-5, the full variable domain reads GAGVSQSPRYKVTKRGQDVALRCDPISGHVSLYWYRQALGQGPEFLTYFNYEAQQDKSGLPNDRFSAERPEGSISTLTIQRTEQRDSAMYRCASSLGFEGLPSAETQYFGPGTRLLVL.

In this sample, this clonotype turned up a few times. This chain links TRBV29-1 with TRBJ2-7; the match to TRBD2 covers 7 bases. V dropped 6 bases and J dropped 4; count of bases not matched to a gene: 15. There are 15 residues in the CDR3. Germline CDR1 and CDR2: SQVTM and ANQGSEA. CDR3 nucleotides: TGCAGCGTCGCCCCGTGGGGGGGGGGTAGTTACGAGCAGTACTTC. This sequence encodes CSVAPWGGGSYEQYF.

This clonotype was counted only a few times. V and J are TRBV7-9 and TRBJ2-1, with 7 bases that match TRBD1. CDR3 length: 12 residues. The germline gives CDR1 SEHNR, CDR2 FQNEAQ (reference sequence). Trimming removed 6 bases from V and 7 bases from J; junction bases left unmatched: 3. The CDR3 is CASRQGVNEQFF. The DNA of the CDR3 is TGTGCCAGCAGGCAGGGGGTAAATGAGCAGTTCTTC. The full variable domain, completed using reference TRBV7-9 and TRBJ2-1, is DTGVSQNPRHKITKRGQNVTFRCDPISEHNRLYWYRQTLGQGPEFLTYFQNEAQLEKSRLLSDRFSAERPKGSFSTLEIQRTEQGDSAMYLCASRQGVNEQFFGPGTRLTVL.

V usage is TRBV20-1 and J usage is TRBJ2-7; D gene ambiguous. Trimming left V 0 bases short and J 0 bases short, with 18 bases between. Germline CDR1 and CDR2: DFQATT and SNEGSKA (reference sequence). The CDR3 has 17 amino acids. The CDR3 reads CSARDSRFGMSSYEQYF. The CDR3 nucleotides read TGCAGTGCTAGAGACTCGCGCTTTGGGATGTCCTCCTACGAGCAGTACTTC.

The chain carries TRBV10-3 and TRBJ2-1; possibly TRBD1 or TRBD2 for D (6 bases each). Germline V gene sequence: CDR1 ENHRY, CDR2 SYGVKD. The CDR3 is 14 amino acids. V lost 6 bases to trimming and J lost 4 bases, with 13 bases between them. The CDR3 spells CAIRGGTTYNEQFF. The CDR3 nucleotides are TGTGCCATCAGGGGCGGGACAACTTACAATGAGCAGTTCTTC.

As DNA, the CDR3 is TGTGCCAGCAGTTTTTGGGACAGGCCTTGGGATGAGCAGTTCTTC. It is translated as CASSFWDRPWDEQFF. The genes are TRBV27 and TRBJ2-1, with 8 nucleotides matching TRBD1. The CDR3 is 15 amino acids. CDR1 is MNHEY and CDR2 is SMNVEV in the germline V gene (reference sequence). After removal of 3 bases from V and 8 bases from J, the junction contained 9 bases not matched to a gene.